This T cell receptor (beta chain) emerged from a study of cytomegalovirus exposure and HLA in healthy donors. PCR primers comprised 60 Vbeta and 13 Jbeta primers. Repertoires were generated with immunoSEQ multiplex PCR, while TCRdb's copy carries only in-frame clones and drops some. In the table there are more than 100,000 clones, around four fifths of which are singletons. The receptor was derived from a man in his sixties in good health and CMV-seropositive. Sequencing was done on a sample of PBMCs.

CDR3 sequence (DNA): TGTGCCAGCAGTCCGGGACAGGGGCGCTACGAGCAGTACTTC. As protein: CASSPGQGRYEQYF. The J gene is TRBJ2-7, the V gene TRBV2; 10 bases line up with TRBD1. The CDR3 covers 14 residues. V trimming: 5 bases; J trimming: 3 bases; junction bases outside the gene matches: 4. Germline values: CDR1 SNHLY, CDR2 FYNNEI.